This TCR beta chain was identified in a study of shared clonotypes between healthy human individuals. Selected positively for CCR7 and CD45RO-negative, naive CD8 cells excluded terminally differentiated effector memory CD45RA+ cells. The donors, all of them Caucasian adults, lived in Nashville, Tennessee. TCRdb's table, derived via immunoSEQ multiplex PCR, lists solely in-frame clones and lacks some. The sample holds approximately 2,200,000 clones, more than 85% seen once. V was clipped by 5 bases and J by 2 bases; unmatched bases: 18. Germline V lookup: CDR1 MDHEN, CDR2 SYDVKM. The CDR3 is 19 amino acids.

The chain combines TRBV28 with TRBJ2-3; the match to TRBD1 covers 8 bases. The clonotype comes from a man aged 18-30 years in good health. Some clones in this sample may be carry-over from other donors' samples. Sequenced: naive CD8+ T cells from PBMCs. The CDR3 sequence: CASSPPFTSDREPTDTQYF. DNA for the CDR3: TGTGCCAGCAGTCCCCCCTTTACCTCGGACAGGGAACCCACAGATACGCAGTATTTT.